The rows below give T cell receptor beta chains drawn from one sample of a study of blood T cell repertoires in COVID-19. Profiling relied on immunoSEQ multiplex PCR, and the TCRdb table lists in-frame clones only, not all of them. Among a few hundred thousand clones, more than 70% were seen once, and the ten largest hold approximately 1.9%. The sequenced sample consisted of PBMCs or T cells enriched from blood (not recorded which). The receptors here all came from a man aged 35 to 55 in a cohort exposed to, infected with or recovered from COVID-19 (not recorded which). Each CDR3 is given with its conserved first and last residue. The D gene is left open where the match is weak. Clone size is stated in some rows and not others, as once, few, many or a class when expanded.

v_call,j_call,clone_size,cdr3_length,d_call,cdr3_aa,cdr3_nt
TRBV3-1/TRBV3-2,TRBJ2-7,NA,15,NA,CASSPQGGHSYEQYF,TGTGCCAGCAGCCCCCAAGGTGGGCACTCCTACGAGCAGTACTTC
TRBV5-1,TRBJ2-7,NA,14,NA,CASSGGPGSYEQYF,TGCGCCAGCAGCGGTGGACCGGGGAGCTACGAGCAGTACTTC
TRBV10-3,TRBJ1-2,NA,16,TRBD1,CAISPTRQGDDYGYTF,TGTGCCATCAGTCCCACCCGACAGGGGGATGACTATGGCTACACCTTC
TRBV5-1,TRBJ2-7,NA,13,TRBD1,CASSRGTGDEQYF,TGCGCCAGCAGCCGGGGGACAGGCGACGAGCAGTACTTC
TRBV15,TRBJ1-3,NA,17,TRBD1,CATSREGTGIGGNTIYF,TGTGCCACCAGCAGAGAAGGGACAGGGATAGGAGGAAACACCATATATTTT
TRBV19,TRBJ2-3,NA,17,TRBD2,CASRHNRASGSTDTQYF,TGTGCCAGTAGGCACAACAGAGCTAGCGGCTCCACAGATACGCAGTATTTT
TRBV12-3/TRBV12-4,TRBJ1-1,NA,12,NA,CASRKTYTEAFF,TGTGCCAGCAGAAAAACTTACACTGAAGCTTTCTTT
TRBV11-3,TRBJ1-1,NA,13,TRBD1,CASGRDRFTEAFF,TGTGCCAGCGGGAGGGACAGGTTCACTGAAGCTTTCTTT
TRBV5-1,TRBJ2-3,NA,14,NA,CASSLAQGKDTQYF,TGCGCCAGCAGCTTGGCCCAGGGGAAGGATACGCAGTATTTT
TRBV6-1,TRBJ2-7,NA,14,NA,CASSEGGFNYEQYF,TGTGCCAGCAGTGAAGGAGGTTTTAACTACGAGCAGTACTTC
TRBV30,TRBJ2-3,once,14,NA,CAWSRGRHTDTQYF,TGTGCCTGGAGTCGTGGGAGGCATACAGATACGCAGTATTTT
TRBV27,TRBJ1-6,NA,17,TRBD1,CASSLTTGTGGEYPLHF,TGTGCCAGCAGTTTAACAACCGGGACAGGGGGCGAATATCCCCTCCACTTT
TRBV9,TRBJ1-2,NA,17,NA,CASSVDVQGVLSYGYTF,TGTGCCAGCAGCGTAGACGTACAGGGAGTCCTGTCCTATGGCTACACCTTC
TRBV5-1,TRBJ1-3,NA,16,TRBD1,CASSRTGFVSGNTIYF,TGCGCCAGCAGCCGGACAGGGTTCGTCTCTGGAAACACCATATATTTT
TRBV5-6,TRBJ1-5,NA,12,NA,CASREIGQPQHF,TGTGCCAGCAGGGAGATTGGTCAGCCCCAGCATTTT
TRBV28,TRBJ2-7,once,14,NA,CASMTQGFAYEQYF,TGTGCCAGCATGACGCAGGGATTCGCCTACGAGCAGTACTTC
TRBV11-2,TRBJ2-2,once,15,NA,CASSFVRGKGGELFF,TGTGCCAGCAGCTTTGTCAGGGGCAAAGGCGGGGAGCTGTTTTTT
TRBV3-1/TRBV3-2,TRBJ2-2,NA,17,TRBD2,CASSQDLAGSWSGELFF,TGTGCCAGCAGCCAGGACCTAGCGGGATCGTGGAGTGGGGAGCTGTTTTTT
TRBV5-1,TRBJ2-2,NA,12,NA,CASSLESGELFF,TGCGCCAGCAGCTTAGAGAGCGGGGAGCTGTTTTTT
TRBV10-2,TRBJ2-3,NA,14,TRBD1,CASRETGGADTQYF,TGCGCCAGCAGGGAGACAGGGGGCGCAGATACGCAGTATTTT
TRBV5-1,TRBJ1-4,few,17,TRBD1,CASSSGQGIVSNEKLFF,TGCGCCAGCAGCTCGGGACAGGGGATCGTGTCTAATGAAAAACTGTTTTTT
TRBV2,TRBJ1-3,NA,16,NA,CASSPQADPTGNTIYF,TGTGCCAGCAGTCCCCAAGCGGATCCCACTGGAAACACCATATATTTT
TRBV15,TRBJ2-1,NA,17,NA,CATSRDIMRAAYNEQFF,TGTGCCACCAGCAGAGATATAATGAGGGCGGCTTACAATGAGCAGTTCTTC
TRBV6-1,TRBJ1-2,NA,15,NA,CASSDVADRYGGYTF,TGTGCCAGCAGTGACGTTGCCGACAGGTATGGCGGCTACACCTTC
TRBV11-2,TRBJ1-2,NA,13,NA,CASSFAGVRGYTF,TGTGCCAGCAGCTTCGCGGGGGTTCGTGGCTACACCTTC
TRBV19,TRBJ2-1,NA,16,TRBD2,CASRNLAGGTYNEQFF,TGTGCCAGCAGGAATTTAGCGGGTGGAACCTACAATGAGCAGTTCTTC
TRBV4-1,TRBJ2-7,NA,13,NA,CASSDFRGYEQYF,TGCGCCAGCAGCGATTTTCGGGGTTACGAGCAGTACTTC
TRBV18,TRBJ2-5,few,15,NA,CASSPGGGFQETQYF,TGTGCCAGCTCACCAGGGGGCGGATTCCAAGAGACCCAGTACTTC
TRBV3-1/TRBV3-2,TRBJ1-2,NA,15,TRBD1,CASSQDGKTGDGYTF,TGTGCCAGCAGCCAAGACGGAAAAACAGGGGATGGCTACACCTTC
TRBV27,TRBJ1-5,NA,13,NA,CASSLSRLQPQHF,TGTGCCAGCAGTTTATCGCGTCTGCAGCCCCAGCATTTT
TRBV10-1,TRBJ2-3,NA,13,NA,CASRDSLTDTQYF,TGCGCCAGCAGAGACAGCCTCACAGATACGCAGTATTTT
TRBV19,TRBJ1-1,NA,14,TRBD1,CASSYRGLNTEAFF,TGTGCCAGTAGTTACAGGGGGTTGAACACTGAAGCTTTCTTT
TRBV28,TRBJ2-2,NA,16,TRBD1,CASRKRQGTNTGELFF,TGTGCCAGCAGGAAAAGACAGGGTACGAACACCGGGGAGCTGTTTTTT
TRBV7-2,TRBJ2-5,NA,15,NA,CASSLAFQNQETQYF,TGTGCCAGCAGCTTAGCGTTCCAGAACCAAGAGACCCAGTACTTC